This T cell receptor beta chain was recorded in a study of blood T cell repertoires in COVID-19. Study summary: Acute and convalescent COVID-19 samples came from the United States, Italy and Spain. PBMCs, B-cell-depleted T cells, or T cells provided the cDNA or gDNA that made up the material.

TCRdb's table, derived via immunoSEQ multiplex PCR, lists solely in-frame clones and lacks some. The sample holds 100,000 to 150,000 clones, around three quarters seen once. The sample was peripheral blood. The sequence came from a man aged 35 to 55 with active or convalescent COVID-19.

The CDR3 protein is CASSPRTGGVETQYF. The CDR3 DNA reads as TGTGCCAGCAGCCCCCGGACAGGGGGGGTTGAGACCCAGTACTTC. The chain couples TRBV6-6 to TRBJ2-5; 10 bases match TRBD1. V shed 6 bases, J shed 5 bases, and the junction held 9 bases outside the gene matches. Looked up from germline, CDR1 is MNHNY and CDR2 is SVGAGI (reference sequence). The CDR3 extends over 15 amino acids.